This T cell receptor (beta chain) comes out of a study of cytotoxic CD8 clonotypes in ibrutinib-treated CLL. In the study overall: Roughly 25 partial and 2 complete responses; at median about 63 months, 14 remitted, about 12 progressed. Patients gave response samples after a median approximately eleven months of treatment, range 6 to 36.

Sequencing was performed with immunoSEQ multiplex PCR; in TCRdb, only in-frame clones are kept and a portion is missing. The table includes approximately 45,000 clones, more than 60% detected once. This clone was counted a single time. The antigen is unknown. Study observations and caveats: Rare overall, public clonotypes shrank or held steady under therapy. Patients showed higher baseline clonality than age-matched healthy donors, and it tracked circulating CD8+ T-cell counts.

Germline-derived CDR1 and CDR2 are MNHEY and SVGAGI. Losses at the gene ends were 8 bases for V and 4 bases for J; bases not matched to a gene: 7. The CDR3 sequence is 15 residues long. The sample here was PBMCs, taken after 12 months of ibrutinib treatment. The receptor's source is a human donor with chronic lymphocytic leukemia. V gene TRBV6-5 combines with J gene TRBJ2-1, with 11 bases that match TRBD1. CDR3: CASRDGTGGYNEQFF. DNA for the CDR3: TGTGCCAGCCGAGACGGGACAGGGGGTTACAATGAGCAGTTCTTC.